This T cell receptor beta chain was documented in a study of T cells in Graves' hyperthyroidism and ophthalmopathy. Study-level results: Ophthalmopathy, as predicted by the model, came a median about seven months after the prediction.

CDR1 is MGHDK and CDR2 is SYGVNS in the germline V gene. J gave up 5 bases and V 3 bases, and 8 bases lay outside the gene matches. The length of the CDR3 is 15 residues. Amplification of TCR beta CDR3 regions used RNA as the template. Researchers ran a first-round RT-PCR on the TCR CDR3 using the HTBI primer set. TCRdb fed the multiplex PCR reads into MiXCR, producing one record per CDR3 protein. The data show about 400,000 distinct CDR3 sequences, 15% seen once. In the case of this clonotype: Its target is not known.

For Graves' hyperthyroidism to be stable, ophthalmopathy could not progress within 18 months. Patients aged 18 to 65 had newly diagnosed hyperthyroidism of under 2 months' duration. Sequenced material: blood. The sequence derives from a woman in her thirties with Graves' hyperthyroidism. The chain uses TRBV25-1 and TRBJ2-5; 8 nucleotides agree with TRBD1. CDR3 sequence reads: CASSEQQGARETQYF. The CDR3 DNA follows: TGTGCCAGCAGTGAGCAGCAGGGGGCGCGTGAGACCCAGTACTTC. Based on the CDR3 plus reference TRBV25-1 and TRBJ2-5, the full variable domain is EADIYQTPRYLVIGTGKKITLECSQTMGHDKMYWYQQDPGMELHLIHYSYGVNSTEKGDLSSESTVSRIRTEHFPLTLESARPSHTSQYLCASSEQQGARETQYFGPGTRLLVL.